Below are 29 T cell receptor beta chains sequenced from a single sample in a study of spatial heterogeneity in lung cancer. Time point defined: sample taken at primary tumor resection. Material for sequencing was whole RNA from tumor, nontumor lung or frozen PBMC, left unsorted. Each CDR3 protein is one row after TCRdb ran MiXCR on the 5' RACE reads. Of about 14,000 distinct CDR3 sequences in the sample, 10% are singletons; the top ten hold under 35%. The specimen comprised PBMCs, sampled at surgery. These receptors were taken from a male donor with early-stage non-small cell lung cancer.

This clonotype was found many times. The chain links TRBV7-6 to TRBJ2-5; no reliable D call. The V gene lost 1 base and the J gene lost 6 bases, with 9 bases spanning the gap. CDR1 and CDR2 from the germline V gene are SGHVS and FNYEAQ. The CDR3 totals 13 residues. In DNA, the CDR3 is TGTGCCAGCAGCTTAGGGTTGGGTAAGACCCAGTACTTC. Translation gives CASSLGLGKTQYF. The entire variable domain, with the rest obtained from reference TRBV7-6 and TRBJ2-5, is as follows: GAGVSQSPRYKVTKRGQDVALRCDPISGHVSLYWYRQALGQGPEFLTYFNYEAQQDKSGLPNDRFSAERPEGSISTLTIQRTEQRDSAMYRCASSLGLGKTQYFGPGTRLLVL.

This clonotype was detected a few times. V usage is TRBV12-3 or TRBV12-4 and J usage is TRBJ1-5, with a tentative D call TRBD1 (5 bases). This CDR3 is built from 13 residues. V was trimmed by 5 bases and J by 9 bases, leaving 14 bases between them. Here the CDR3 reads CASSLGGDGPQHF. As DNA, the CDR3 is TGTGCCAGCAGTCTCGGGGGGGACGGGCCCCAGCATTTT.

The CDR3 protein is CASGRTESDPPQHF. Written as DNA, the CDR3 is TGCGCCAGCGGGCGGACAGAAAGCGATCCGCCCCAGCATTTT. V gene TRBV10-2 combines with J gene TRBJ1-5, with D tentatively TRBD1 (6 bases). Germline V gene sequence: CDR1 WSHSY, CDR2 SAAADI. The CDR3 has 14 amino acids. Between the trimmed V and J ends, which lost 8 bases and 9 bases, there was a span of 20 bases.

Ten or more counts support this clonotype. This chain links TRBV6-6 with TRBJ2-7; the match to TRBD2 covers 8 bases. CDR1 is MNHNY and CDR2 is SVGAGI in the germline V gene (reference sequence). The J segment lost 1 base and the V segment lost 6 bases, leaving 8 bases of the junction unmatched. The CDR3 length is 15 residues. Written as DNA, the CDR3 is TGTGCCAGCAGCGGGGGGGGCCGAAAATCCTACGAGCAGTACTTC. As protein: CASSGGGRKSYEQYF.

In its sample, this clonotype was seen many times. V gene TRBV7-9 combines with J gene TRBJ2-3; D possibly corresponds to TRBD1 (6 bases). The CDR3 runs 16 residues. V lost 4 bases to trimming and J lost 0 bases, with 14 bases between them. Germline V gene sequence: CDR1 SEHNR, CDR2 FQNEAQ (reference sequence). In DNA form, the CDR3 reads TGTGCCAGCAGCTCAACAGACACAGGGAGCACAGATACGCAGTATTTT. This encodes CASSSTDTGSTDTQYF. The complete variable domain, with remaining parts taken from reference TRBV7-9 and TRBJ2-3, reads DTGVSQNPRHKITKRGQNVTFRCDPISEHNRLYWYRQTLGQGPEFLTYFQNEAQLEKSRLLSDRFSAERPKGSFSTLEIQRTEQGDSAMYLCASSSTDTGSTDTQYFGPGTRLTVL.

This clonotype was recorded many times. This chain joins TRBV4-2 and TRBJ2-5; TRBD1 aligns across 7 bases. In germline, CDR1 is LGHNA, CDR2 YNFKEQ. CDR3 length equals 14 residues. With 3 bases clipped from V and 5 bases from J, the junction kept 6 bases outside the gene matches. The CDR3 is CASSHPDRVETQYF. CDR3 nucleotides: TGTGCCAGCAGCCATCCCGACAGGGTCGAGACCCAGTACTTC.

Relative to its sample, this clonotype is medium-sized. This chain connects TRBV6-6 to TRBJ1-2, with 9 bases matching TRBD1. Germline values: CDR1 MNHNY, CDR2 SVGAGI (reference sequence). The V and J ends lost 0 bases and 0 bases, in that order; junction bases with no gene match: 5. The CDR3 has 17 amino acids. The CDR3 DNA follows: TGTGCCAGCAGTTACTCCGGGACAGGGAATACTAACTATGGCTACACCTTC. Amino acids: CASSYSGTGNTNYGYTF.

This clonotype was picked up many times. The V gene is TRBV11-2, the J gene TRBJ2-7; D is unresolved. The V gene's germline CDR1 is SGHAT and CDR2 FQNNGV. Trimming cost V 5 bases and J 3 bases, with 5 bases left between them. The CDR3 sequence is 11 residues long. CDR3 sequence: CASSANYEQYF. Written as DNA, the CDR3 is TGTGCCAGCAGCGCAAACTACGAGCAGTACTTC.

Details on this clonotype: A much larger clone sits a single nucleotide away, making a read error possible. This chain joins TRBV9 and TRBJ2-7; 7 bases align to TRBD2. CDR1 is SGDLS, CDR2 YYNGEE, per germline. CDR3 length equals 15 residues. V was pared by 3 bases and J by 7 bases, with 13 bases of the junction left unmatched. The CDR3 region is CASSEGVGGPREQYF. The DNA for the CDR3 is TGTGCCAGCAGCGAGGGAGTGGGAGGGCCAAGGGAGCAGTACTTC. The complete variable domain, with remaining parts taken from reference TRBV9 and TRBJ2-7, reads DSGVTQTPKHLITATGQRVTLRCSPRSGDLSVYWYQQSLDQGLQFLIQYYNGEERAKGNILERFSAQQFPDLHSELNLSSLELGDSALYFCASSEGVGGPREQYFGPGTRLTVT.

This clonotype was seen many times. The chain carries TRBV11-2 and TRBJ2-1; TRBD1 agrees at 8 bases. V lost 5 bases, J lost 9 bases, and 6 bases stayed unmatched. Germline V gives CDR1 SGHAT, CDR2 FQNNGV. This CDR3 is 13 amino acids long. CDR3 in amino acids: CASSPGQGGEQFF. The DNA of the CDR3 is TGTGCCAGCAGCCCTGGACAGGGAGGTGAGCAGTTCTTC.

This clonotype was observed a handful of times. The V and J genes are TRBV5-8 and TRBJ1-1; 8 nucleotides match TRBD1. The junction had 9 bases not matched to a gene; V was cut back by 3 bases and J by 8 bases. The length of the CDR3 is 14 residues. The germline gives CDR1 SGHTS, CDR2 YDEGEE. The CDR3 region is CASSSTYGQGEAFF. The CDR3 DNA reads as TGTGCCAGCAGCTCTACATATGGACAGGGAGAAGCTTTCTTT.

The rearrangement uses TRBV12-3 or TRBV12-4 and TRBJ2-1; D remains ambiguous. The CDR3 runs to 15 residues. Trimming shortened V by 8 bases and J by 5 bases, and 19 bases separated the two germline ends. CDR3 loop: CASARLGRDNNEQFF. CDR3 bases: TGTGCCAGCGCGAGACTCGGTCGCGATAACAATGAGCAGTTCTTC.

This rearrangement joins TRBV6-5 to TRBJ1-1, with 9 bases fitting TRBD1. The CDR3 runs 13 residues. Trimming removed 7 bases from V and 4 bases from J; junction bases left unmatched: 4. Germline V gene lookup returns CDR1 MNHEY and CDR2 SVGAGI. The CDR3 protein is CASNQQGATEAFF. In nucleotides, the CDR3 is TGTGCCAGCAATCAACAGGGGGCCACTGAAGCTTTCTTT.

This clonotype has ten or more counts. The rearrangement links TRBV2 to TRBJ2-3; TRBD2 is a possible D gene (5 bases). From germline, CDR1 is SNHLY and CDR2 FYNNEI. Trimming cost V 8 bases and J 0 bases, with 15 bases left between them. The CDR3 runs 15 residues. CDR3 amino acids: CASRSMGDSTDTQYF. The DNA of the CDR3 is TGTGCCAGCCGCTCCATGGGAGATAGCACAGATACGCAGTATTTT.

The rearrangement joins TRBV10-3 to TRBJ1-1, with a tentative D call TRBD1 (6 bases). Germline values: CDR1 ENHRY, CDR2 SYGVKD. V was cut by 4 bases and J by 5 bases, with 20 bases left in between. The CDR3 extends over 16 amino acids. CDR3 DNA sequence: TGTGCCATCAGTGGGGGGTTGACAGGCTCTCGGACTGAAGCTTTCTTT. Translation gives CAISGGLTGSRTEAFF.

This clonotype appeared many times. The chain has TRBV7-9 and TRBJ1-6; D is possibly TRBD1 (6 bases). Looked up from germline, CDR1 is SEHNR and CDR2 is FQNEAQ (reference sequence). V lost 0 bases and J lost 10, with 10 bases in between. There are 14 residues in the CDR3. CDR3 bases: TGTGCCAGCAGCTTAGCCGCAGGGGAATCACCCCTCCACTTT. Protein product: CASSLAAGESPLHF. Looking up the rest from reference TRBV7-9 and TRBJ1-6 gives the full variable domain: DTGVSQNPRHKITKRGQNVTFRCDPISEHNRLYWYRQTLGQGPEFLTYFQNEAQLEKSRLLSDRFSAERPKGSFSTLEIQRTEQGDSAMYLCASSLAAGESPLHFGNGTRLTVT.

This clonotype is medium-sized within its sample. The chain uses TRBV5-1 and TRBJ2-3; 11 bases are shared with TRBD2. The CDR3 covers 15 residues. In germline, CDR1 is SGHRS, CDR2 YFSETQ. Trimming removed 4 bases from V and 5 bases from J; junction bases left unmatched: 6. CDR3 residues: CASSLLAGAEDTQYF. For the CDR3, the DNA is TGCGCCAGCAGCCTACTAGCGGGAGCGGAAGATACGCAGTATTTT.

Ten or more counts support this clonotype. The rearrangement links TRBV18 to TRBJ1-2; TRBD1 agrees at 7 bases. This CDR3 spans 13 amino acids. Germline assignment: CDR1 KGHSH and CDR2 LQKENI. V shed 6 bases and J 10 bases; nucleotides not matched to a gene: 11. The CDR3 reads CASSLGQDDDYTF. DNA of the CDR3: TGTGCCAGCTCCCTCGGACAGGACGATGACTACACCTTC.

This chain connects TRBV5-4 to TRBJ2-5, with D unclear. Trimming shortened V by 2 bases and J by 4 bases, and 3 bases separated the two germline ends. CDR3 length equals 11 residues. Germline V gives CDR1 SGHNT, CDR2 YYREEE (reference sequence). The CDR3 DNA follows: TGTGCCAGCAGCTTTCGAGAGACCCAGTACTTC. Amino acid sequence: CASSFRETQYF.

This clonotype showed up many times. The rearrangement joins TRBV5-1 to TRBJ2-3; 7 nucleotides agree with TRBD2. CDR3 length equals 15 residues. J was trimmed by 0 bases and V by 3 bases; bases with no gene match: 4. Germline lookup yields CDR1 SGHRS and CDR2 YFSETQ. In DNA form, the CDR3 reads TGCGCCAGCAGCTCGACTAGCACTAGCACAGATACGCAGTATTTT. Its translation: CASSSTSTSTDTQYF.

The sample holds many counts of this clonotype. This chain joins TRBV21-1 and TRBJ2-5; the table names TRBD1, a call not compared with the DNA. TRBV21-1 is designated a pseudogene. The CDR3 is 17 residues long. This chain's CDR3 is CASSKLGGRFVQETQYF. CDR3 DNA sequence: TGTGCCAGCAGCAAATTGGGCGGTCGTTTTGTACAAGAGACCCAGTACTTC.

In its sample, this clonotype was seen many times. The chain joins TRBV28 to TRBJ2-3; 8 nucleotides match TRBD2. Germline V gene data show CDR1 as MDHEN and CDR2 as SYDVKM. This CDR3 is 16 amino acids long. V lost 2 bases and J lost 4; bases outside the gene matches: 8. The CDR3 sequence: CASSLSGRVSPDTQYF. The CDR3 bases are TGTGCCAGCAGTTTAAGCGGGAGAGTCAGCCCAGATACGCAGTATTTT.

This clonotype was counted many times. J is TRBJ1-2 and V is TRBV18; no firm D call. Germline CDR1 KGHSH, CDR2 LQKENI. The CDR3 has 15 amino acids. The ends were cut back, 2 bases at V and 6 bases at J, with 16 bases in the middle. The CDR3 DNA reads TGTGCCAGCTCACCAGGGCAGAGCACCGCGGATGGCTACACCTTC. Translated, it gives CASSPGQSTADGYTF.

This clonotype was seen ten or more times. This CDR3 is CASSPKLAGFTDTQYF. CDR3 in DNA: TGTGCCAGCAGCCCAAAACTAGCGGGGTTCACAGATACGCAGTATTTT. The chain combines TRBV9 with TRBJ2-3, with 10 bases matching TRBD2. This CDR3 contains 16 residues. The ends lost 4 bases at V and 2 bases at J; junction bases unmatched: 7. Germline V gene sequence: CDR1 SGDLS, CDR2 YYNGEE.

In this sample, this clonotype turned up many times. This chain joins TRBV12-3 or TRBV12-4 and TRBJ2-2; TRBD2 agrees at 10 bases. Trimming took 1 base from V and 2 from J; bases not matched to a gene: 1. The CDR3 length is 16 residues. This chain's CDR3 is CASSLGTSGNTGELFF. CDR3 bases: TGTGCCAGCAGTTTAGGGACTAGCGGAAACACCGGGGAGCTGTTTTTT.

This clonotype has a count of ten or more. The CDR3 loop reads CASSVQETQYF. DNA for the CDR3: TGTGCCAGCAGCGTCCAAGAGACCCAGTACTTC. The chain is built from TRBV7-2 and TRBJ2-5; D is uncertain. Trimming took off 5 bases at V and 1 base at J, with 2 bases between the two ends. This CDR3 comprises 11 residues. CDR1 and CDR2 (germline): SGHTA, FQGNSA.

This clonotype is medium-sized within its sample. The rearrangement uses TRBV7-9 and TRBJ2-1; D gene uncertain. From germline, CDR1 is SEHNR and CDR2 FQNEAQ (reference sequence). Trimming pared 2 bases from V and 1 base from J, leaving 6 bases between. CDR3 length equals 14 residues. The CDR3 here is CASSLSGSYNEQFF. In DNA form, the CDR3 reads TGTGCCAGCAGCTTATCCGGGTCCTACAATGAGCAGTTCTTC.

This clonotype was seen at least ten times. V gene TRBV29-1 combines with J gene TRBJ1-1; perhaps TRBD1 as D (5 bases). V gave up 7 bases and J gave up 3 bases, with 12 bases separating them. Germline V gene lookup returns CDR1 SQVTM and CDR2 ANQGSEA. This CDR3 is 12 amino acids long. For the CDR3, the DNA is TGCAGCGGCAGGGTTGGAGACACTGAAGCTTTCTTT. Its translation: CSGRVGDTEAFF.

The genes are TRBV2 and TRBJ1-1, with D hard to call. Germline V gene lookup returns CDR1 SNHLY and CDR2 FYNNEI. The CDR3 covers 11 residues. V dropped 5 bases and J dropped 1 base, with 2 bases sitting between them. As DNA, the CDR3 is TGTGCCAGCAGTTCGAACACTGAAGCTTTCTTT. Translating gives CASSSNTEAFF.